The entry that follows covers one TCR beta chain sequence. Its antigen is unknown. The record originates from a study of prognosis after radiotherapy for stage I lung cancer. Overall study context: Among the enrolled patients, more than eleven had newly diagnosed primary stage I lung tumors, while roughly five had oligometastatic NSCLC following surgical resection of the primary tumor. Study outcomes and limitations: The authors did not determine whether the expanded TCR clones were tumor-specific. Differential TRBV and TRBJ gene usage was reported between patients with metastases and patients without them.

Amplicons of TCR beta CDR3 were generated from genomic DNA by two-round multiplex PCR. Amplification in first-round PCR relied on primers specific to each TRBV and TRBJ gene. TCRdb reprocessed the multiplex PCR reads via MiXCR and lists one record per CDR3 protein. The data show over 9,000 distinct CDR3 sequences, roughly 32% seen once. This CDR3 contains 18 residues. Looked up from germline, CDR1 is MNHEY and CDR2 is SMNVEV (reference sequence). J lost 5 bases, V lost 7 bases, and 17 bases had no gene match. The TCR comes from a donor aged 50 or older with non-small cell lung cancer. The chain recombines TRBV27 with TRBJ1-1, with 12 bases identical to TRBD1. The starting material was PBMCs, obtained before or after stereotactic body radiation therapy (not recorded which). The CDR3 loop reads CASKVGFWDRGQGTEAFF. The CDR3 nucleotides read TGTGCCAGCAAGGTGGGGTTTTGGGACAGGGGGCAGGGTACTGAAGCTTTCTTT.